The 9 T cell receptor beta chains below come from one sample, sequenced in a study of a mutant IDH1 vaccine in newly diagnosed glioma. The time point was: week 11, during vaccination. Each dose delivered 300 ug of mutant IDH1 20-mer peptide subcutaneously with imiquimod. Their recognized antigens are unknown. This table comes from immunoSEQ multiplex PCR, and its TCRdb copy is limited to in-frame clones, with some not included. The sample includes approximately 64,000 clones, about 81% of them seen just once. The specimen comprised PBMCs, sampled from a glioma patient whose treatment included an IDH1 peptide vaccine. The receptors were sampled from a woman aged 50 to 60 with glioma.

V usage is TRBV29-1 and J usage is TRBJ1-2; 7 bases fit TRBD1. From germline, CDR1 is SQVTM and CDR2 ANQGSEA. Trimming at V came to 6 bases and at J to 4 bases, leaving 2 bases not matched to a gene. The CDR3 totals 11 residues. CDR3 sequence: CSVWDSYGYTF. The CDR3 DNA reads TGCAGCGTGTGGGACAGCTATGGCTACACCTTC.

The V and J genes are TRBV19 and TRBJ1-2, with D possibly being TRBD1 (5 bases). The CDR3 is 12 amino acids. Germline V gene data show CDR1 as LNHDA and CDR2 as SQIVND (reference sequence). V lost 8 bases and J lost 8, with 15 bases in between. The CDR3 loop is CASHNTGRGYTF. The CDR3 DNA sequence: TGTGCCAGTCATAATACAGGCCGGGGCTACACCTTC.

The chain is built from TRBV4-3 and TRBJ2-1; D unclear. CDR1 is LGHNA and CDR2 is YSLEER in the germline V gene. The V end was cut by 0 bases, the J end by 6 bases, with 9 bases between. This CDR3 has 14 amino acids. The CDR3 reads CASSQDTAGNEQFF. CDR3 nucleotide sequence: TGCGCCAGCAGCCAAGATACAGCTGGCAATGAGCAGTTCTTC.

The V and J genes are TRBV7-6 and TRBJ1-2; D is undetermined. This CDR3 is built from 16 residues. Germline values: CDR1 SGHVS, CDR2 FNYEAQ. With 0 bases removed from V and 0 bases from J, the gap between germline ends came to 11 bases. CDR3 residues: CASSLAGAIANYGYTF. The CDR3 nucleotides are TGTGCCAGCAGCTTAGCAGGAGCGATAGCTAACTATGGCTACACCTTC. Looking up the rest from reference TRBV7-6 and TRBJ1-2 gives the full variable domain: GAGVSQSPRYKVTKRGQDVALRCDPISGHVSLYWYRQALGQGPEFLTYFNYEAQQDKSGLPNDRFSAERPEGSISTLTIQRTEQRDSAMYRCASSLAGAIANYGYTFGSGTRLTVV.

CDR3 amino acids: CASKIEVRASYNEQFF. Here the CDR3 DNA reads TGTGCCAGTAAAATAGAGGTAAGGGCCTCCTACAATGAGCAGTTCTTC. The chain combines TRBV19 with TRBJ2-1; D not resolved. The CDR3 contains 16 residues. Trimming left V 7 bases short and J 0 bases short, with 16 bases between. CDR1 LNHDA and CDR2 SQIVND come from the germline V gene (reference sequence).

The rearrangement uses TRBV14 and TRBJ1-1; 7 bases match TRBD1. The CDR3 spans 13 residues. Germline V gives CDR1 SGHDN, CDR2 FVKESK. V lost 8 bases and J lost 1; bases outside the gene matches: 4. The chain's CDR3 is CASHRTGNTEAFF. The CDR3 nucleotides read TGTGCCAGCCATCGGACAGGGAACACTGAAGCTTTCTTT.

This chain connects TRBV6-6 to TRBJ1-1, with 9 bases aligning to TRBD1. The CDR3 is 16 amino acids. V trimming: 6 bases; J trimming: 1 base; junction bases outside the gene matches: 9. The V gene's germline CDR1 is MNHNY and CDR2 SVGAGI (reference sequence). CDR3 protein: CASSNSPGQGNTEAFF. CDR3 DNA: TGTGCCAGCAGCAACAGCCCGGGACAGGGGAACACTGAAGCTTTCTTT.

The gene calls are TRBV14 and TRBJ1-6; D ambiguous. With 0 bases removed from V and 9 bases from J, the gap between germline ends came to 9 bases. The CDR3 is made up of 14 amino acids. Germline V lookup: CDR1 SGHDN, CDR2 FVKESK. The CDR3 protein is CASSQDGGSSPLHF. The CDR3 region has the DNA TGTGCCAGCAGCCAAGATGGAGGCAGTTCACCCCTCCACTTT.

The chain uses TRBV7-2 and TRBJ1-3; tentatively, D is TRBD1 (6 bases). This CDR3 has 13 residues. V gave up 5 bases and J gave up 4 bases, with 9 bases separating them. Germline V gives CDR1 SGHTA, CDR2 FQGNSA. The CDR3 protein is CASSATGGNTIYF. In nucleotides, the CDR3 is TGTGCCAGCAGCGCTACAGGGGGAAACACCATATATTTT. Filled out from reference TRBV7-2 and TRBJ1-3, the complete variable domain reads GAGVSQSPSNKVTEKGKDVELRCDPISGHTALYWYRQSLGQGLEFLIYFQGNSAPDKSGLPSDRFSAERTGGSVSTLTIQRTQQEDSAVYLCASSATGGNTIYFGEGSWLTVV.